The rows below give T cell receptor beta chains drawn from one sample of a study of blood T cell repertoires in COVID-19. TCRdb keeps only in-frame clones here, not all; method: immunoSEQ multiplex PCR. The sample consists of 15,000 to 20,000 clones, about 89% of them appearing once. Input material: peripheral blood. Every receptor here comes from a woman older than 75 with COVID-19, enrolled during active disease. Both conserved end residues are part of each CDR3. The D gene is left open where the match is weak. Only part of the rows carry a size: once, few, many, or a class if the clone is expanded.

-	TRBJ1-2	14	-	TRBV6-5	CASRIDGSNYGYTF	TGTGCCAGCAGAATAGACGGGTCTAACTATGGCTACACCTTC
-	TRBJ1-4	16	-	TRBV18	CASSPPAGSTNEKLFF	TGTGCCAGCTCACCACCCGCAGGCTCAACTAATGAAAAACTGTTTTTT
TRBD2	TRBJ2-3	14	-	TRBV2	CASRGAGGADTQYF	TGTGCCAGCAGAGGAGCGGGGGGCGCAGATACGCAGTATTTT
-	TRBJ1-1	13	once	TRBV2	CATRLGLNTEAFF	TGTGCCACCAGACTAGGCCTGAACACTGAAGCTTTCTTT
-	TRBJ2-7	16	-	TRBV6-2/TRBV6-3	CASSNRPGTPSYEQYF	TGTGCCAGCAGCAACCGACCAGGGACACCCTCCTACGAGCAGTACTTC
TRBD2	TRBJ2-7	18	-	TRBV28	CASSLEVGASGSMSEQYF	TGTGCCAGCAGTTTAGAGGTGGGGGCTAGCGGGAGTATGAGCGAGCAGTACTTC
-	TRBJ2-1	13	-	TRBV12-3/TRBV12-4	CATRRGSYNEQFF	TGTGCCACCCGCAGGGGATCCTACAATGAGCAGTTCTTC
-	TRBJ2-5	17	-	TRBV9	CASSVATGGSGQETQYF	TGTGCCAGCAGCGTAGCTACTGGGGGGTCGGGCCAAGAGACCCAGTACTTC
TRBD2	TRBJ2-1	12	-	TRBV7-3	CASSPREGEQFF	TGTGCCAGCAGCCCCCGGGAGGGGGAGCAGTTCTTC
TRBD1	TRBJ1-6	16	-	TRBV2	CASSEALGQGDSPLHF	TGTGCCAGCAGTGAAGCCTTAGGACAGGGCGATTCACCCCTCCACTTT
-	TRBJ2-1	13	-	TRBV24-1	CATSESSWGEQFF	TGTGCCACCAGTGAATCTAGCTGGGGTGAGCAGTTCTTC
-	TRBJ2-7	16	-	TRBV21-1	CASSEPRDRGTYEQYF	TGTGCCAGCAGCGAACCCCGGGACAGGGGAACCTACGAGCAGTACTTC
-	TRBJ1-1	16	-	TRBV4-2	CASSQAQATMNTEAFF	TGTGCCAGCAGCCAAGCTCAGGCCACCATGAACACTGAAGCTTTCTTT
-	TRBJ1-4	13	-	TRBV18	CASSPGADEKLFF	TGTGCCAGCTCACCGGGGGCGGATGAAAAACTGTTTTTT
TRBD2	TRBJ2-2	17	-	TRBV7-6	CASSLGGRTSRTGELFF	TGTGCCAGCAGCTTGGGGGGGCGGACTAGCAGGACCGGGGAGCTGTTTTTT
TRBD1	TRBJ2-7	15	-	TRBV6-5	CASSYGTVPSYEQYF	TGTGCCAGCAGTTATGGGACAGTCCCTAGCTACGAGCAGTACTTC
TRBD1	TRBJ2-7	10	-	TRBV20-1	CSARDPRQGF	TGCAGTGCTAGAGATCCGCGACAGGGGTTT
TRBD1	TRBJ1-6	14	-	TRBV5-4	CASTLDRLNSPLHF	TGTGCCAGCACCCTGGACAGGTTAAATTCACCCCTCCACTTT
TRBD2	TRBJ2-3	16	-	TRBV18	CASSPPSGVGPDTQYF	TGTGCCAGCTCACCACCTAGCGGGGTAGGGCCAGATACGCAGTATTTT
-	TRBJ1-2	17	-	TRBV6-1	CASSAYLSDPGSYGYTF	TGTGCCAGCAGTGCCTACTTATCCGACCCGGGGAGCTATGGCTACACCTTC
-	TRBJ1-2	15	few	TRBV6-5	CASSPQRGTNYGYTF	TGTGCCAGCAGTCCCCAACGGGGAACTAACTATGGCTACACCTTC
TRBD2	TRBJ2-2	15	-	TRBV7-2	CASISGSSRTGELFF	TGTGCCAGCATTAGCGGGAGCTCCAGGACCGGGGAGCTGTTTTTT
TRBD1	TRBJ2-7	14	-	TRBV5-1	CASSTGQGQYEQYF	TGCGCCAGCAGCACCGGACAGGGTCAATACGAGCAGTACTTC
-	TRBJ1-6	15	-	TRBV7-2	CASSPQTASRSPLHF	TGTGCCAGCAGCCCTCAGACAGCCAGTCGTTCACCCCTCCACTTT
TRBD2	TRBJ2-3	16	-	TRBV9	CASSLTPGGAKDTQYF	TGTGCCAGCAGCCTCACCCCCGGGGGGGCGAAAGATACGCAGTATTTT
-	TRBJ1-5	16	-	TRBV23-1	CASSRNVIGGNQPQHF	TGCGCCAGCAGTCGAAACGTCATAGGGGGCAATCAGCCCCAGCATTTT